The 25 T cell receptor beta chains below all came from one sample that was sequenced in a study of cytomegalovirus exposure and HLA in healthy donors. PCR employed 60 Vbeta and 13 Jbeta primers. Profiled with immunoSEQ multiplex PCR; TCRdb holds only in-frame clones, not every one. The sample contains about 86,000 clones, roughly 83% of which appear only once. Material: PBMCs. All receptors derive from a middle-aged woman in good health and CMV-seropositive.

The chain carries TRBV19 and TRBJ2-1; 7 bases are a match to TRBD2. Trimming removed 2 bases from V and 12 bases from J; junction bases left unmatched: 13. The V gene's germline CDR1 is LNHDA and CDR2 SQIVND (reference sequence). The CDR3 is 15 residues long. The CDR3 nucleotides read TGTGCCAGTAGTATAAGCATCCGGGGGGTAGTAAGGCAGTTCTTC. Translation gives CASSISIRGVVRQFF. Filled out from reference TRBV19 and TRBJ2-1, the complete variable domain reads DGGITQSPKYLFRKEGQNVTLSCEQNLNHDAMYWYRQDPGQGLRLIYYSQIVNDFQKGDIAEGYSVSREKKESFPLTVTSAQKNPTAFYLCASSISIRGVVRQFFGPGTRLTVL.

The chain is built from TRBV4-2 and TRBJ2-7; TRBD1 agrees at 10 bases. After removal of 0 bases from V and 2 bases from J, the junction contained 1 base not matched to a gene. This CDR3 is built from 15 residues. Germline V gene lookup returns CDR1 LGHNA and CDR2 YNFKEQ. Here the CDR3 reads CASSQEGTGAYEQYF. The CDR3 DNA is TGTGCCAGCAGCCAAGAGGGGACAGGGGCCTACGAGCAGTACTTC.

V and J are TRBV2 and TRBJ2-7; perhaps TRBD2 as D (5 bases). This CDR3 region has 13 residues. CDR1 is SNHLY and CDR2 is FYNNEI in the germline V gene. Trimming left V 8 bases short and J 7 bases short, with 18 bases between. The CDR3 sequence is CASAAGMVNEQYF. The DNA of the CDR3 is TGTGCCAGCGCTGCCGGGATGGTGAATGAGCAGTACTTC.

The chain combines TRBV6-6 with TRBJ1-5; D gene uncertain. The V gene's germline CDR1 is MNHNY and CDR2 SVGAGI (reference sequence). Trimming pared 7 bases from V and 2 bases from J, leaving 15 bases between. The CDR3 is made up of 15 amino acids. The CDR3 DNA reads TGTGCCAGCACTTCCCAACGGGAGGGCAATCAGCCCCAGCATTTT. As protein: CASTSQREGNQPQHF.

This sequence joins TRBV28 and TRBJ2-7, with D uncertain. Germline V gene data show CDR1 as MDHEN and CDR2 as SYDVKM. With 6 bases removed from V and 1 base from J, the gap between germline ends came to 13 bases. The length of the CDR3 is 14 residues. CDR3 protein: CASSGRSPSYEQYF. The CDR3 nucleotides are TGTGCCAGCAGCGGCAGGTCTCCTTCCTACGAGCAGTACTTC.

In its sample, this clone was seen a few times. V usage is TRBV29-1 and J usage is TRBJ1-2, with 7 bases matching TRBD1. The CDR3 spans 14 residues. The ends lost 6 bases at V and 3 bases at J; junction bases unmatched: 10. Germline values: CDR1 SQVTM, CDR2 ANQGSEA. Here the CDR3 DNA reads TGCAGCGTCCCCTCGACAGGGCGGGACTATGGCTACACCTTC. This translates into CSVPSTGRDYGYTF.

Comment on this clone: Germline and junction disagree at one end, which may indicate a read error. This chain joins TRBV7-9 and TRBJ2-3; D is undetermined. Germline loops: CDR1 SEHNR, CDR2 FQNEAQ (reference sequence). The CDR3 spans 12 residues. The CDR3 region is CSSSLSTDTQYF. CDR3 coding DNA: TGTTCCAGCAGCCTTTCCACAGATACGCAGTATTTT.

This clone was seen more than once but under ten times. The V and J genes are TRBV18 and TRBJ1-6; perhaps TRBD1 as D (6 bases). Germline loops: CDR1 KGHSH, CDR2 LQKENI. CDR3 length: 13 residues. V dropped 6 bases and J dropped 12 bases, with 15 bases sitting between them. The CDR3 sequence: CASSLNLQGPLHF. The CDR3 DNA reads TGTGCCAGCTCTCTCAATTTACAGGGACCCCTCCACTTT. The full variable domain, completed using reference TRBV18 and TRBJ1-6, is NAGVMQNPRHLVRRRGQEARLRCSPMKGHSHVYWYRQLPEEGLKFMVYLQKENIIDESGMPKERFSAEFPKEGPSILRIQQVVRGDSAAYFCASSLNLQGPLHFGNGTRLTVT.

As to this clone: A far larger clone is only one base removed, so a read error is likely. The V call is TRBV5-1, the J call TRBJ2-1, with D possibly matching TRBD2 (7 bases). Germline assignment: CDR1 SGHRS and CDR2 YFSETQ. The CDR3 contains 15 residues. The CDR3 is CASSRDGGLYNDQFF. The DNA for the CDR3 is TGCGCCAGCAGCAGGGACGGGGGGCTCTACAATGACCAGTTCTTC.

This clone was counted only a few times. The genes are TRBV7-8 and TRBJ2-2; D gene unclear. Germline CDR1 and CDR2: SGHVS and FQNEAQ. V was cut by 2 bases and J by 7 bases, with 8 bases left in between. The CDR3 length is 13 residues. CDR3 sequence (DNA): TGTGCCAGCAGCTTATCCTTAGTCGGGGAGCTGTTTTTT. The encoded protein is CASSLSLVGELFF.

The chain links TRBV5-1 to TRBJ2-7; TRBD1 is a possible D gene (5 bases). Trimming shortened V by 4 bases and J by 1 base, and 12 bases separated the two germline ends. Germline V gene lookup returns CDR1 SGHRS and CDR2 YFSETQ. This CDR3 region has 14 residues. CDR3 loop: CASSHERQSYEQYF. CDR3 bases: TGCGCCAGCAGCCACGAGAGACAGTCCTACGAGCAGTACTTC.

A note on this clone: The limits of the CDR3 on the DNA are not certain, so only TCRdb's listed CDR3 is given. The rearrangement links TRBV2 to TRBJ2-4; the table's D call of TRBD2 was not tested on the DNA. CDR1 SNHLY and CDR2 FYNNEI come from the germline V gene. 16 amino acids form the CDR3, both terminal residues included. The CDR3 spells CASSPSSTSAKNIQYF.

This clone has more than one count but fewer than ten. The genes are TRBV28 and TRBJ1-1, with 8 nucleotides matching TRBD1. The germline V gene has CDR1 MDHEN and CDR2 SYDVKM. V dropped 4 bases and J dropped 0; count of bases not matched to a gene: 4. This CDR3 is 15 amino acids long. DNA for the CDR3: TGTGCCAGCAGTTCCGCAGGGGGCATGAACACTGAAGCTTTCTTT. Translated: CASSSAGGMNTEAFF.

This clone appeared a few times. This chain uses TRBV5-6 with TRBJ1-2; 9 bases map to TRBD1. The V gene end was trimmed by 4 bases and the J gene end by 6 bases; junction bases not matched to a gene: 4. CDR1 and CDR2 (germline): SGHDT, YYEEEE. The CDR3 has 13 residues. DNA for the CDR3: TGTGCCAGCAGCCCTGGGACAGGGAATGGCTACACCTTC. Amino acids: CASSPGTGNGYTF.

The genes are TRBV28 and TRBJ1-5; D may be TRBD1 (5 bases). The CDR3 is 15 residues long. Germline V gives CDR1 MDHEN, CDR2 SYDVKM. Trimming took off 5 bases at V and 2 bases at J, with 13 bases between the two ends. The CDR3 here is CASSLGGGGNQPQHF. The CDR3 DNA follows: TGTGCCAGCAGTCTTGGGGGGGGTGGCAATCAGCCCCAGCATTTT.

The chain recombines TRBV9 with TRBJ1-1; tentatively, D is TRBD1 (5 bases). Trimming removed 1 base from V and 5 bases from J, with 9 bases in between. Germline V gene sequence: CDR1 SGDLS, CDR2 YYNGEE. The CDR3 spans 13 residues. CDR3 amino acids: CASSVQGGTEAFF. CDR3 DNA sequence: TGTGCCAGCAGCGTACAGGGAGGAACTGAAGCTTTCTTT.

The chain employs TRBV6-1 and TRBJ1-5, with D tentatively TRBD1 (6 bases). CDR1 MNHNS and CDR2 SASEGT come from the germline V gene. The CDR3 is made up of 17 amino acids. Trimming left V 2 bases short and J 1 base short, with 15 bases between. The CDR3 sequence is CASSEMTGGRSNQPQHF. The CDR3 coding sequence is TGTGCCAGCAGTGAAATGACGGGGGGCAGGAGCAATCAGCCCCAGCATTTT.

The chain has TRBV7-9 and TRBJ1-2; TRBD1 matches 9 bases. From germline, CDR1 is SEHNR and CDR2 FQNEAQ (reference sequence). The CDR3 loop spans 18 amino acids. With V trimmed by 5 bases and J by 5 bases, 18 bases remained unmatched. The CDR3 region has the DNA TGTGCCAGCAGCCAAATGGAGGGACAGGGCGTTTCCTATTATGGCTACACCTTC. This sequence encodes CASSQMEGQGVSYYGYTF.

The J gene is TRBJ1-3, the V gene TRBV19, with TRBD1 as a possible D gene (6 bases). V was shortened by 5 bases and J by 3 bases, with 11 bases between the two germline ends. This CDR3 has 14 amino acids. Germline CDR1 LNHDA, CDR2 SQIVND (reference sequence). The CDR3 sequence is CASSPRTVGNTIYF. The CDR3, as DNA: TGTGCCAGTAGTCCCCGGACAGTTGGAAACACCATATATTTT.

The sample holds a few counts of this clone. This rearrangement joins TRBV6-5 to TRBJ1-1; D is possibly TRBD1 (5 bases). CDR3 length: 14 residues. Between the trimmed V and J ends, which lost 5 bases and 0 bases, there was a span of 10 bases. Germline V gene sequence: CDR1 MNHEY, CDR2 SVGAGI. CDR3 DNA sequence: TGTGCCAGCAGTAAGACAGTCCTGAACACTGAAGCTTTCTTT. The encoded protein is CASSKTVLNTEAFF.

The genes are TRBV5-1 and TRBJ2-1, with D maybe TRBD1 (5 bases). V was clipped by 4 bases and J by 9 bases, with 11 bases between them. Germline loops: CDR1 SGHRS, CDR2 YFSETQ. The CDR3 runs to 12 residues. The chain's CDR3 is CASSPQGSEQFF. The CDR3 DNA is TGCGCCAGCAGCCCTCAGGGAAGTGAGCAGTTCTTC.

The genes are TRBV25-1 and TRBJ1-2; 7 bases line up with TRBD1. The CDR3 runs to 13 residues. The germline gives CDR1 MGHDK, CDR2 SYGVNS. The ends lost 10 bases at V and 5 bases at J; junction bases unmatched: 10. The CDR3 region is CATLPARGYGYTF. The CDR3 coding sequence is TGTGCCACCCTCCCCGCCAGGGGGTATGGCTACACCTTC.

J is TRBJ1-1 and V is TRBV27, with D perhaps TRBD1 (5 bases). Germline V CDR1 and CDR2: MNHEY, SMNVEV (reference sequence). V was pared by 6 bases and J by 0 bases, with 17 bases between. CDR3 size: 16 residues. The CDR3 sequence is CASSRDLTGMNTEAFF. CDR3 in DNA: TGTGCCAGCAGCCGAGACCTCACAGGTATGAACACTGAAGCTTTCTTT.

The chain links TRBV15 to TRBJ1-5; D ambiguous. Germline CDR1 LNHNV, CDR2 YYDKDF (reference sequence). The CDR3 runs to 13 residues. V lost 2 bases and J lost 8, with 10 bases in between. The CDR3, as DNA: TGTGCCACCAGCAGACAACCCAGTGAGCCCCAGCATTTT. Translation: CATSRQPSEPQHF.

V and J are TRBV18 and TRBJ1-5; 10 bases are shared with TRBD1. This CDR3 contains 17 residues. Germline V CDR1 and CDR2: KGHSH, LQKENI. J was trimmed by 1 base and V by 0 bases; bases with no gene match: 3. The CDR3 reads CASSPPGTGASNQPQHF. The DNA for the CDR3 is TGTGCCAGCTCACCACCGGGGACAGGGGCGAGCAATCAGCCCCAGCATTTT.